The 23 T cell receptor beta chains presented below share a single source sample, sequenced in a study of quantifying T cell responses using KT2 cells. For the study at large: Reverse transcription used primers in the TCR alpha and beta constant regions.

An oligo carrying a UMI was ligated to the cDNA 3' end. The first PCR ran 4 to 5 cycles with an equimolar RC1.1 and RC1.2 beta primer mix. One entry per CDR3 protein results from TCRdb running MiXCR on the UMI-ligation and nested PCR reads. The profile shows over 55,000 distinct CDR3 sequences, roughly an eighth of them singletons. The sample taken for sequencing was PBMCs spiked with cells of the T cell clone KT2. The receptors stem from a human donor.

The chain links TRBV12-3 or TRBV12-4 to TRBJ2-3; 8 bases map to TRBD2. This CDR3 has 12 residues. The junction had 3 bases not matched to a gene; V was cut back by 5 bases and J by 8 bases. The CDR3 bases are TGTGCCAGCAGTGTCGGGGGGGGTACGCAGTATTTT. Translating it yields CASSVGGGTQYF.

This clonotype was counted only a few times. The V gene is TRBV11-2, the J gene TRBJ1-1; TRBD1 agrees at 9 bases. The CDR3 contains 15 residues. Germline trimming cut 4 bases from V and 5 bases from J; bases unmatched to any gene: 8. From germline, CDR1 is SGHAT and CDR2 FQNNGV. CDR3 region: CASSSYRGLGTEAFF. As DNA, the CDR3 is TGTGCCAGCAGCTCCTACAGGGGGCTTGGGACTGAAGCTTTCTTT.

This clonotype was detected only a few times. The chain has TRBV7-9 and TRBJ2-3; D might be TRBD2 (6 bases). CDR3 length: 14 amino acids. Trimming took 5 bases from V and 4 from J, leaving 13 bases between them. CDR1 and CDR2 from the germline V gene are SEHNR and FQNEAQ (reference sequence). This CDR3 is CASSRGDFSDTQYF. CDR3 DNA: TGTGCCAGCAGCCGAGGGGACTTCTCAGATACGCAGTATTTT.

This clonotype turned up a few times. This sequence joins TRBV12-3 or TRBV12-4 and TRBJ2-2; no definite D call. V lost 2 bases to trimming and J lost 7 bases, with 2 bases between them. CDR3 length: 11 amino acids. The CDR3 DNA reads as TGTGCCAGCAGTTTACGCGGGGAGCTGTTTTTT. Translating it yields CASSLRGELFF.

Comment on this clonotype: A much larger clone sits a single nucleotide away, making a read error possible. This chain uses TRBV5-1 with TRBJ2-3; TRBD2 matches 9 bases. The CDR3 is 14 residues long. Germline V gene data show CDR1 as SGHRS and CDR2 as YFSETQ. In nucleotides, the CDR3 is TGCGCCAGCAGCTTTTCTAGCGGGACAGATGCGCAGTATTTT. As protein: CASSFSSGTDAQYF.

The CDR3 protein is CASKLSLGANEKLFF. The CDR3 region has the DNA TGTGCCAGCAAACTAAGCCTGGGAGCTAATGAAAAACTGTTTTTT. The chain carries TRBV12-3 or TRBV12-4 and TRBJ1-4, with no clear D. V lost 7 bases and J 3 bases, leaving 15 bases between the germline ends. The CDR3 contains 15 residues.

This clonotype was recorded a few times. CDR3 protein: CASSFLANRDTQYF. In DNA, the CDR3 is TGCGCCAGCAGCTTCCTAGCCAATCGGGATACGCAGTATTTT. V usage is TRBV5-1 and J usage is TRBJ2-3; possibly TRBD2 for D (5 bases). This CDR3 is 14 amino acids long. V was trimmed by 2 bases and J by 6 bases, leaving 13 bases between them. The germline V gene has CDR1 SGHRS and CDR2 YFSETQ.

V usage is TRBV4-1 and J usage is TRBJ2-3; D unclear. In germline, CDR1 is MGHRA, CDR2 YSYEKL. The V and J ends lost 2 bases and 6 bases respectively, with 9 bases between them. The CDR3 runs 13 residues. CDR3 sequence reads: CASSQPTSDTQYF. Here the CDR3 DNA reads TGCGCCAGCAGCCAACCAACGTCCGATACGCAGTATTTT.

This clonotype was seen only once. The rearrangement uses TRBV2 and TRBJ1-2, with 8 positions matching TRBD1. Germline V gene lookup returns CDR1 SNHLY and CDR2 FYNNEI. The junction had 5 bases not matched to a gene; V was cut back by 5 bases and J by 3 bases. This CDR3 region has 14 residues. CDR3 amino acids: CASSTRQGHYGYTF. As DNA, the CDR3 is TGTGCCAGCAGTACACGACAGGGGCACTATGGCTACACCTTC.

This clonotype was counted at least ten times. The CDR3 DNA is TGTGCCAGCAGTGAGGGGACTAGCGGGAGTGATACGCAGTATTTT. This encodes CASSEGTSGSDTQYF. The chain combines TRBV6-1 with TRBJ2-3; the match to TRBD2 covers 14 bases. CDR1 and CDR2 from the germline V gene are MNHNS and SASEGT. This CDR3 region has 15 residues. V trimming: 3 bases; J trimming: 6 bases; junction bases outside the gene matches: 2.

This clonotype was recorded many times. The CDR3 sequence: CSVEGEARTGRETQYF. As DNA, the CDR3 is TGCAGCGTTGAAGGGGAGGCTCGGACAGGGAGAGAGACCCAGTACTTC. The V gene is TRBV29-1, the J gene TRBJ2-5; 8 bases are shared with TRBD1. V was clipped by 1 base and J by 4 bases; unmatched bases: 11. CDR3 length: 16 residues. Germline lookup yields CDR1 SQVTM and CDR2 ANQGSEA.

The chain carries TRBV6-1 and TRBJ1-2, with unresolved D. V shed 3 bases and J shed 7 bases, with 30 bases lying between them. The CDR3 loop spans 19 amino acids. Germline V gene lookup returns CDR1 MNHNS and CDR2 SASEGT. CDR3 sequence: CASSEVYPVEIRAGSGYTF. The CDR3 coding sequence is TGTGCCAGCAGTGAGGTTTACCCCGTCGAGATCCGGGCGGGGTCTGGCTACACCTTC.

The rearrangement joins TRBV5-4 to TRBJ2-7; D unresolved. Between the trimmed V and J ends, which lost 0 bases and 4 bases, there was a span of 8 bases. The germline V gene encodes CDR1 SGHNT and CDR2 YYREEE (reference sequence). CDR3 length: 13 amino acids. The CDR3 DNA reads as TGTGCCAGCAGCTTGGGGGCCGGGTACGAGCAGTACTTC. Its translation: CASSLGAGYEQYF.

The sample holds many counts of this clonotype. As DNA, the CDR3 is TGTGCCAGCAGCTTCATCGACCAGGGCCGCGGGGAGCTGTTTTTT. This gives the protein CASSFIDQGRGELFF. The chain employs TRBV7-6 and TRBJ2-2, with TRBD1 as a possible D gene (5 bases). This CDR3 is 15 amino acids long. The germline V gene encodes CDR1 SGHVS and CDR2 FNYEAQ. The V and J ends lost 3 bases and 7 bases respectively, with 15 bases between them.

This clonotype showed up just a few times. CDR3 bases: TGTGCCAGCAGTTTAGATCATCCCGGGGAGCTGTTTTTT. Translation: CASSLDHPGELFF. The V gene is TRBV12-3 or TRBV12-4, the J gene TRBJ2-2; D is ambiguous. This CDR3 spans 13 amino acids. The V end was cut by 1 base, the J end by 6 bases, with 6 bases between.

This clonotype came up a few times. The J gene is TRBJ1-1, the V gene TRBV6-1, with D uncertain. Germline-derived CDR1 and CDR2 are MNHNS and SASEGT. The V gene lost 7 bases and the J gene lost 2 bases, with 11 bases spanning the gap. This CDR3 spans 13 amino acids. CDR3 in amino acids: CASTWESNTEAFF. CDR3 DNA sequence: TGTGCCAGCACCTGGGAGAGTAACACTGAAGCTTTCTTT.

This clonotype was observed a few times. The CDR3 sequence is CASSLVGADTEAFF. In DNA form, the CDR3 reads TGCGCCAGCAGCTTGGTTGGGGCTGATACTGAAGCTTTCTTT. The chain carries TRBV5-1 and TRBJ1-1; D is perhaps TRBD1 (5 bases). Per the germline V gene, CDR1 is SGHRS and CDR2 is YFSETQ. The CDR3 runs 14 residues. Trimming took off 0 bases at V and 5 bases at J, with 11 bases between the two ends.

This clonotype was counted ten times or more. The V call is TRBV6-6, the J call TRBJ1-2; no clear D. Germline V lookup: CDR1 MNHNY, CDR2 SVGAGI (reference sequence). The V gene lost 7 bases and the J gene lost 0 bases, with 9 bases spanning the gap. This CDR3 contains 13 residues. The DNA for the CDR3 is TGTGCCAGCACCCGACAAGCTAACTATGGCTACACCTTC. Its protein product is CASTRQANYGYTF.

The chain couples TRBV10-3 to TRBJ2-7, with D perhaps TRBD1 (5 bases). There are 12 residues in the CDR3. Germline V gene sequence: CDR1 ENHRY, CDR2 SYGVKD. Trimming stripped 5 bases from V and 3 bases from J, with 8 bases between. CDR3 nucleotide sequence: TGTGCCATCAGTACAGGCGACTACGAGCAGTACTTC. It is translated as CAISTGDYEQYF.

In this sample, this clonotype turned up many times. The rearrangement links TRBV3-1 to TRBJ2-3, with D unresolved. V lost 0 bases and J 6 bases, leaving 1 base between the germline ends. Germline V gives CDR1 LGHDT, CDR2 YNNKEL (reference sequence). CDR3 size: 11 residues. CDR3 DNA sequence: TGTGCCAGCAGCCAAGAGGATACGCAGTATTTT. This gives the protein CASSQEDTQYF.

This chain joins TRBV3-1 and TRBJ1-4; D not resolved. This CDR3 has 12 residues. V was clipped by 1 base and J by 7 bases, with 4 bases between them. Germline CDR1 LGHDT, CDR2 YNNKEL (reference sequence). The DNA for the CDR3 is TGTGCCAGCAGCCAAGGACCTGAAAAACTGTTTTTT. It translates to CASSQGPEKLFF.

This clonotype was observed a handful of times. The V call is TRBV29-1, the J call TRBJ2-5; 7 bases are a match to TRBD2. The CDR3 runs to 14 residues. The ends lost 6 bases at V and 1 base at J; junction bases unmatched: 8. The germline CDR1 and CDR2 sequences are SQVTM and ANQGSEA. CDR3 in DNA: TGCAGCGTATTACTAGCGACGGCCCAAGAGACCCAGTACTTC. Protein: CSVLLATAQETQYF.

The J gene is TRBJ2-1, the V gene TRBV12-3 or TRBV12-4, with TRBD2 matching over 9 bases. V lost 5 bases and J lost 2; bases outside the gene matches: 4. CDR3 length equals 15 residues. CDR3 region: CASSPSGTTYNEQFF. CDR3 in DNA: TGTGCCAGCAGTCCTAGCGGGACAACCTACAATGAGCAGTTCTTC.